Following are 25 T cell receptor beta chains from one sample sequenced in a study of cytomegalovirus exposure and HLA in healthy donors. The primer mix had 60 Vbeta and 13 Jbeta primers. TCRdb keeps only in-frame clones here, not all; method: immunoSEQ multiplex PCR. Here the sample table reports some 51,000 clones. Sequences were obtained from PBMCs. The receptor set was obtained from a middle-aged man in good health and CMV-seropositive.

The chain couples TRBV5-1 to TRBJ2-3; D is possibly TRBD1 (6 bases). The germline V and J ends were trimmed by 5 bases and 2 bases, with 15 bases remaining between them. The length of the CDR3 is 15 residues. Germline V gene lookup returns CDR1 SGHRS and CDR2 YFSETQ. The CDR3 DNA reads as TGCGCCAGCAGTAGACAGGCAACTACCACAGATACGCAGTATTTT. Translating it yields CASSRQATTTDTQYF.

V is TRBV28 and J is TRBJ1-4; 7 bases are a match to TRBD1. This CDR3 is 14 amino acids long. The ends lost 6 bases at V and 4 bases at J; junction bases unmatched: 5. The germline V gene encodes CDR1 MDHEN and CDR2 SYDVKM. The CDR3 region has the DNA TGTGCCAGCAGCTCGGGACAGCGTAATGAAAAACTGTTTTTT. It specifies CASSSGQRNEKLFF.

The chain recombines TRBV25-1 with TRBJ1-2; TRBD1 matches at 8 bases. V was pared by 2 bases and J by 5 bases, with 1 base of the junction left unmatched. The length of the CDR3 is 13 residues. Germline-derived CDR1 and CDR2 are MGHDK and SYGVNS. For the CDR3, the DNA is TGTGCCAGCAGTGAAACAGGGGGGTATGGCTACACCTTC. It yields the protein CASSETGGYGYTF.

The chain has TRBV7-2 and TRBJ2-5, with 8 bases matching TRBD2. The ends lost 5 bases at V and 5 bases at J; junction bases unmatched: 13. CDR3 length equals 16 residues. Germline values: CDR1 SGHTA, CDR2 FQGNSA. CDR3 sequence (DNA): TGTGCCAGCAGCCTCCGGCGGGGGGAGGGTCAGGAGACCCAGTACTTC. This translates into CASSLRRGEGQETQYF.

The gene calls are TRBV4-2 and TRBJ2-5, with D possibly TRBD1 on 7 matching bases. This CDR3 spans 15 amino acids. Germline V lookup: CDR1 LGHNA, CDR2 YNFKEQ. The V gene lost 1 base and the J gene lost 2 bases, with 11 bases spanning the gap. The CDR3 loop reads CASSQARGQQETQYF. The CDR3 DNA is TGTGCCAGCAGCCAAGCGCGGGGACAGCAAGAGACCCAGTACTTC.

The chain joins TRBV19 to TRBJ1-5, with TRBD1 identical over 7 bases. The CDR3 is made up of 17 amino acids. V dropped 3 bases and J dropped 4; count of bases not matched to a gene: 12. CDR1 is LNHDA and CDR2 is SQIVND in the germline V gene (reference sequence). The CDR3 loop reads CASSMPQGSGPNQPQHF. The CDR3 DNA sequence: TGTGCCAGTAGTATGCCACAGGGGAGCGGCCCAAATCAGCCCCAGCATTTT.

The rearrangement joins TRBV19 to TRBJ2-7, with 9 bases lining up with TRBD1. The germline gives CDR1 LNHDA, CDR2 SQIVND (reference sequence). With V trimmed by 4 bases and J by 3 bases, 10 bases remained unmatched. The CDR3 consists of 16 residues. CDR3 DNA sequence: TGTGCCAGTAGTACGGGACAGGGAGTCGTGGGCTACGAGCAGTACTTC. Its protein product is CASSTGQGVVGYEQYF. Based on the CDR3 plus reference TRBV19 and TRBJ2-7, the full variable domain is DGGITQSPKYLFRKEGQNVTLSCEQNLNHDAMYWYRQDPGQGLRLIYYSQIVNDFQKGDIAEGYSVSREKKESFPLTVTSAQKNPTAFYLCASSTGQGVVGYEQYFGPGTRLTVT.

The chain joins TRBV7-8 to TRBJ2-1; 7 bases fit TRBD2. The CDR3 contains 14 residues. Germline loops: CDR1 SGHVS, CDR2 FQNEAQ. Trimming took 2 bases from V and 8 from J; bases not matched to a gene: 6. The DNA for the CDR3 is TGTGCCAGCAGCTTATTAGCGGGCGAGTATGAGCAGTTCTTC. It is translated as CASSLLAGEYEQFF.

The J gene is TRBJ2-7, the V gene TRBV6-5; 10 bases map to TRBD1. Trimming at V came to 6 bases and at J to 1 base, leaving 6 bases not matched to a gene. Germline CDR1 MNHEY, CDR2 SVGAGI. This CDR3 has 15 residues. The CDR3 loop reads CASRDWTGGSYEQYF. As DNA, the CDR3 is TGTGCCAGCAGGGACTGGACAGGGGGATCCTACGAGCAGTACTTC.

The chain employs TRBV5-1 and TRBJ2-3; D gene uncertain. The germline V gene encodes CDR1 SGHRS and CDR2 YFSETQ. CDR3 length: 14 residues. V lost 0 bases and J 2 bases, leaving 7 bases between the germline ends. The CDR3 is CASSLEPDTDTQYF. The DNA for the CDR3 is TGCGCCAGCAGCTTGGAGCCCGACACAGATACGCAGTATTTT.

Here the CDR3 DNA reads TGCGCCAGCAGCGGCCGACAGGGGATGGGGACTGAAGCTTTCTTT. It translates to CASSGRQGMGTEAFF. The chain joins TRBV4-3 to TRBJ1-1; 8 bases fit TRBD1. This CDR3 spans 15 amino acids. The germline gives CDR1 LGHNA, CDR2 YSLEER. The V gene end was trimmed by 5 bases and the J gene end by 5 bases; junction bases not matched to a gene: 10.

The V and J genes are TRBV5-1 and TRBJ2-3; 7 bases are a match to TRBD2. This CDR3 has 16 amino acids. CDR1 is SGHRS and CDR2 is YFSETQ in the germline V gene. V trimming: 0 bases; J trimming: 1 base; junction bases outside the gene matches: 5. CDR3 sequence: CASSLVPGRGTDTQYF. CDR3 nucleotides: TGCGCCAGCAGCTTGGTTCCGGGGAGGGGCACAGATACGCAGTATTTT.

V gene TRBV5-6 combines with J gene TRBJ2-6; a weak D match, TRBD1 (7 bases). The CDR3 is made up of 17 amino acids. The V end lost 4 bases, the J end lost 0 bases, and 14 bases lay between the germline ends. Germline V gene lookup returns CDR1 SGHDT and CDR2 YYEEEE. The CDR3 nucleotides are TGTGCCAGCAGCCGGCGGGACAGTTACTCTGGGGCCAACGTCCTGACTTTC. This sequence encodes CASSRRDSYSGANVLTF.

The V call is TRBV14, the J call TRBJ1-2; D may be TRBD1 (6 bases). The CDR3 runs to 13 residues. CDR1 and CDR2 from the germline V gene are SGHDN and FVKESK. V shed 4 bases and J shed 5 bases, with 11 bases lying between them. The CDR3 is CASSPQDRYGYTF. The DNA of the CDR3 is TGTGCCAGCAGCCCGCAGGACAGATATGGCTACACCTTC.

The chain employs TRBV4-1 and TRBJ2-7, with 9 bases aligning to TRBD1. The junction had 10 bases not matched to a gene; V was cut back by 0 bases and J by 7 bases. The CDR3 is 16 amino acids. Germline V CDR1 and CDR2: MGHRA, YSYEKL. Here the CDR3 reads CASSQEGTGILGEQYF. The CDR3 DNA follows: TGCGCCAGCAGCCAAGAAGGGACAGGGATTTTAGGAGAGCAGTACTTC.

Worth noting for this clone: This specimen includes other DNA sequences encoding the same CDR3. This rearrangement joins TRBV5-1 to TRBJ2-7, with 7 bases lining up with TRBD1. This CDR3 contains 13 residues. The trim removed 4 bases at V and 9 bases at J, leaving 10 bases unmatched. CDR1 is SGHRS and CDR2 is YFSETQ in the germline V gene. The DNA of the CDR3 is TGCGCCAGCAGCCCAGGGCAGGGGGTACTGCAGTACTTC. Amino acids: CASSPGQGVLQYF.

This chain connects TRBV6-5 to TRBJ1-1, with 9 bases identical to TRBD1. Trimming removed 4 bases from V and 2 bases from J; junction bases left unmatched: 5. Germline V gene sequence: CDR1 MNHEY, CDR2 SVGAGI. The CDR3 contains 15 residues. The CDR3 sequence is CASSSPGQGNTEAFF. The CDR3 nucleotides read TGTGCCAGCAGTTCACCGGGACAGGGTAACACTGAAGCTTTCTTT.

The chain links TRBV7-2 to TRBJ2-7; 8 nucleotides line up with TRBD1. CDR3 length equals 14 residues. V shed 5 bases and J 6 bases; nucleotides not matched to a gene: 9. Germline V gene lookup returns CDR1 SGHTA and CDR2 FQGNSA. CDR3 nucleotide sequence: TGTGCCAGCAGCCCTTCAGGGGGCTTCAGCGAGCAGTACTTC. Protein sequence: CASSPSGGFSEQYF. The full variable domain, rest sourced from reference TRBV7-2 and TRBJ2-7, is GAGVSQSPSNKVTEKGKDVELRCDPISGHTALYWYRQSLGQGLEFLIYFQGNSAPDKSGLPSDRFSAERTGGSVSTLTIQRTQQEDSAVYLCASSPSGGFSEQYFGPGTRLTVT.

The chain employs TRBV9 and TRBJ1-2; D gene ambiguous. Deletions cut 0 bases from V and 2 bases from J, with 14 bases between. The CDR3 covers 16 residues. The germline CDR1 and CDR2 sequences are SGDLS and YYNGEE. The CDR3 loop is CASSVGPEARNYGYTF. The CDR3 DNA follows: TGTGCCAGCAGCGTAGGGCCCGAGGCAAGGAACTATGGCTACACCTTC. The full variable domain, rest sourced from reference TRBV9 and TRBJ1-2, is DSGVTQTPKHLITATGQRVTLRCSPRSGDLSVYWYQQSLDQGLQFLIQYYNGEERAKGNILERFSAQQFPDLHSELNLSSLELGDSALYFCASSVGPEARNYGYTFGSGTRLTVV.

This chain connects TRBV5-4 to TRBJ2-3, with D perhaps TRBD1 (5 bases). The V end lost 1 base, the J end lost 4 bases, and 13 bases lay between the germline ends. The CDR3 spans 15 residues. Germline lookup yields CDR1 SGHNT and CDR2 YYREEE (reference sequence). Here the CDR3 DNA reads TGTGCCAGCAGCTTGTTAGGGGATAGTGCAGATACGCAGTATTTT. This encodes CASSLLGDSADTQYF.

This chain uses TRBV7-2 with TRBJ1-5; D might be TRBD1 (6 bases). Per germline, CDR1 SGHTA and CDR2 FQGNSA. The V and J ends lost 4 bases and 5 bases respectively, with 12 bases between them. CDR3 length: 14 residues. The chain's CDR3 is CASSSPDSDQPQHF. The CDR3 coding sequence is TGTGCCAGCAGCTCCCCGGACAGCGATCAGCCCCAGCATTTT.

V usage is TRBV25-1 and J usage is TRBJ2-5; 7 bases are a match to TRBD1. Germline CDR1 reads MGHDK; CDR2 reads SYGVNS. V lost 4 bases and J lost 5; bases outside the gene matches: 7. The CDR3 is 14 amino acids. The CDR3 loop is CASSGQRGRETQYF. CDR3 DNA: TGTGCCAGCAGTGGTCAAAGGGGGCGGGAGACCCAGTACTTC.

The chain carries TRBV27 and TRBJ1-2; tentatively, D is TRBD1 (6 bases). Trimming took off 5 bases at V and 5 bases at J, with 15 bases between the two ends. The CDR3 length is 14 residues. Germline CDR1 reads MNHEY; CDR2 reads SMNVEV (reference sequence). DNA for the CDR3: TGTGCCAGCAGTAGTGGAAGCAGGGGATATGGCTACACCTTC. Translating gives CASSSGSRGYGYTF.

V is TRBV2 and J is TRBJ1-1; no firm D call. The CDR3 length is 13 residues. Per germline, CDR1 SNHLY and CDR2 FYNNEI. V shed 1 base and J shed 1 base, with 4 bases lying between them. The CDR3 sequence is CASSEVSNTEAFF. The CDR3, as DNA: TGTGCCAGCAGTGAAGTCTCGAACACTGAAGCTTTCTTT. Looking up the rest from reference TRBV2 and TRBJ1-1 gives the full variable domain: EPEVTQTPSHQVTQMGQEVILRCVPISNHLYFYWYRQILGQKVEFLVSFYNNEISEKSEIFDDQFSVERPDGSNFTLKIRSTKLEDSAMYFCASSEVSNTEAFFGQGTRLTVV.

This chain connects TRBV11-2 to TRBJ1-2; weak D call: TRBD1 (5 bases). The CDR3 length is 15 residues. Germline-derived CDR1 and CDR2 are SGHAT and FQNNGV. Trimming stripped 0 bases from V and 0 bases from J, with 8 bases between. CDR3 in DNA: TGTGCCAGCAGCTTAGAAGGGGCCTCTAACTATGGCTACACCTTC. It yields the protein CASSLEGASNYGYTF. Variable domain in full (rest from reference TRBV11-2 and TRBJ1-2): EAGVAQSPRYKIIEKRQSVAFWCNPISGHATLYWYQQILGQGPKLLIQFQNNGVVDDSQLPKDRFSAERLKGVDSTLKIQPAKLEDSAVYLCASSLEGASNYGYTFGSGTRLTVV.